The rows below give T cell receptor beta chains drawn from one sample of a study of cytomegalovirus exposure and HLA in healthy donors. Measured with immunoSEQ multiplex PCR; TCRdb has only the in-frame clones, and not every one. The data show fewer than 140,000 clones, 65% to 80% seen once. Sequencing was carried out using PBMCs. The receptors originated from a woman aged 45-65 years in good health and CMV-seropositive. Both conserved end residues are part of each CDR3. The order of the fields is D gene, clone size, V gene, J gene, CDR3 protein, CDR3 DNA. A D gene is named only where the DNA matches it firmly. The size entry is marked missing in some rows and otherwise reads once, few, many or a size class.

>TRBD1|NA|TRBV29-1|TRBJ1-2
CSVEDRGRGHGYTF
TGCAGCGTTGAAGATCGGGGCAGGGGGCATGGCTACACCTTC
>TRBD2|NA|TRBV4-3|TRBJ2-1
CASSQDSVGLVFREQFF
TGCGCCAGCAGCCAAGATTCCGTGGGACTAGTCTTTAGGGAGCAGTTCTTC
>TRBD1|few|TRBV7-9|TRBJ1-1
CASSSQDRGGTEAFF
TGTGCCAGCAGCTCCCAGGACAGGGGAGGAACTGAAGCTTTCTTT
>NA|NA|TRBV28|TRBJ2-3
CASSPRPTADTQYF
TGTGCCAGCAGTCCGCGGCCCACCGCAGATACGCAGTATTTT
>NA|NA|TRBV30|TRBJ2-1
CAWNPTGWNEQFF
TGTGCCTGGAACCCCACCGGGTGGAATGAGCAGTTCTTC
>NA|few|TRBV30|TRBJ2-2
CAWTGLFGELFF
TGTGCCTGGACCGGTCTTTTCGGGGAGCTGTTTTTT
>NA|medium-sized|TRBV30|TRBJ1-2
CAWSLQNNYGYTF
TGTGCCTGGAGTTTACAGAATAACTATGGCTACACCTTC
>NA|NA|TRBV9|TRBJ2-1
CASSATSYNEQFF
TGTGCCAGCAGCGCCACTAGCTACAATGAGCAGTTCTTC
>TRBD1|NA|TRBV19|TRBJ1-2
CASTLRPGQGYGYTF
TGTGCCAGTACCCTCCGACCGGGACAGGGATATGGCTACACCTTC
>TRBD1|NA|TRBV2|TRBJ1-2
CASSEVGDRGIYGYTF
TGTGCCAGCAGTGAAGTAGGGGACAGGGGAATCTATGGCTACACCTTC
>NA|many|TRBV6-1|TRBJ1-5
CASRYSGDSNQPQHF
TGTGCCAGCCGGTATTCCGGGGATAGCAATCAGCCCCAGCATTTT
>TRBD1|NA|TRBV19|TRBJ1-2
CASETGNYGYTF
TGTGCCAGTGAGACAGGGAACTATGGCTACACCTTC
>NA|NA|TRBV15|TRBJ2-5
CATSNRQKETQYF
TGTGCCACCAGCAACCGACAGAAAGAGACCCAGTACTTC
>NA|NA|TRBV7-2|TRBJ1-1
CASSSQGGPNTEAFF
TGTGCCAGCAGCTCCCAGGGTGGTCCGAACACTGAAGCTTTCTTT
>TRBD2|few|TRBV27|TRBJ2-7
CASSQTSGGSYEQYF
TGTGCCAGCAGTCAAACTAGCGGGGGGTCCTACGAGCAGTACTTC
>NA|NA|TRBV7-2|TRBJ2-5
CASSLPGAETQYF
TGTGCCAGCAGCTTACCAGGGGCTGAGACCCAGTACTTC
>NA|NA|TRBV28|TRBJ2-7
CASSTGEAYEQYF
TGTGCCAGCTCTACAGGGGAGGCCTACGAGCAGTACTTC
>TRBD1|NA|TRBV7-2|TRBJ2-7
CASSLSWDSSYEQYF
TGTGCCAGCAGCCTAAGTTGGGACAGCTCCTACGAGCAGTACTTC
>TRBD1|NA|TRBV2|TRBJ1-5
CASSADRGFQPQHF
TGTGCCAGCAGTGCCGACAGGGGGTTTCAGCCCCAGCATTTT
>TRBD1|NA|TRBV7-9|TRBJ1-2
CASSFLDRVYYGYTF
TGTGCCAGCAGCTTCCTGGACAGGGTCTACTATGGCTACACCTTC
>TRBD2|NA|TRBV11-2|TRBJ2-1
CASSLDIGLAGKGEQFF
TGTGCCAGCAGCTTAGATATCGGACTAGCCGGGAAGGGTGAGCAGTTCTTC
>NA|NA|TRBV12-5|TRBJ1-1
CASGLMANTEAFF
TGTGCTAGTGGTTTGATGGCGAACACTGAAGCTTTCTTT
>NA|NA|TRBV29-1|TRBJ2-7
CSVESAGDEQYF
TGCAGCGTTGAATCGGCAGGGGACGAGCAGTACTTC
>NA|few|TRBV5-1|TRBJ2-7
CASSIDRHSYEQYF
TGCGCCAGCAGCATCGACAGACACTCCTACGAGCAGTACTTC
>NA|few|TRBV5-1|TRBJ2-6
CASSLDRASVLTF
TGCGCCAGCAGCTTGGACAGGGCCAGTGTCCTGACTTTC
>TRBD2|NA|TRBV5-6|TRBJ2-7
CASSFPGLAYEQYF
TGTGCCAGCAGCTTTCCGGGACTAGCGTACGAGCAGTACTTC
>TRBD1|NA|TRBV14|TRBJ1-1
CASSARDRANTEAFF
TGTGCCAGCAGCGCCCGGGACAGGGCGAACACTGAAGCTTTCTTT
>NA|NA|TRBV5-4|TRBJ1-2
CASSSTGRVYGYTF
TGTGCCAGCAGCTCAACAGGGAGAGTTTATGGCTACACCTTC
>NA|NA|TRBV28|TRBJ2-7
CASGRRLYEQYF
TGTGCCAGCGGCCGGAGACTCTACGAGCAGTACTTC
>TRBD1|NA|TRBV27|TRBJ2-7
CASSPGTGVYEQYF
TGTGCCAGCAGCCCCGGGACAGGGGTCTACGAGCAGTACTTC
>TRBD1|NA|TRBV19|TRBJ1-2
CASSFLLLTGHGYTF
TGTGCCAGTAGTTTCCTACTACTGACAGGGCATGGCTACACCTTC
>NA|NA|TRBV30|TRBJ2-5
CAWGGGGLETQYF
TGTGCCTGGGGTGGGGGGGGGCTGGAGACCCAGTACTTC
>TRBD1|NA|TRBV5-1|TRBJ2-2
CASSYIPPGTGALDTGELFF
TGCGCCAGCAGCTATATCCCCCCCGGGACAGGGGCTTTGGACACCGGGGAGCTGTTTTTT
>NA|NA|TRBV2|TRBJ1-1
CASRRGGRNTEAFF
TGTGCCAGCAGAAGGGGAGGAAGAAACACTGAAGCTTTCTTT
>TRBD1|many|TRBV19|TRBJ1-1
CASSGSTGARVNTEAFF
TGTGCCAGTAGTGGTTCGACAGGGGCCAGGGTGAACACTGAAGCTTTCTTT
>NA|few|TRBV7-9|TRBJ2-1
CASSWLGGAYNEQFF
TGTGCCAGCAGCTGGCTTGGCGGGGCCTACAATGAGCAGTTCTTC
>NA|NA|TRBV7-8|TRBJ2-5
CASSLLRDTQKTQYF
TGTGCCAGCAGCTTGCTCCGGGACACTCAAAAGACCCAGTACTTC